This entry is about one T cell receptor (beta chain). The data were obtained in a study of metastatic and nonmetastatic thyroid tumors. CDR1 MNHEY and CDR2 SMNVEV come from the germline V gene (reference sequence). The V segment lost 5 bases and the J segment 4 bases; nucleotides outside the gene matches: 7. This CDR3 contains 14 residues. All patients were treatment-naive before thyroid surgery. TCRdb reprocessed the PCR reads via MiXCR. The data hold under 25,000 clones, with 27% observed a single time. The gene calls are TRBV27 and TRBJ2-7, with TRBD2 identical over 8 bases. Sequencing used blood. This TCR was sampled from a female donor with papillary thyroid cancer or a benign thyroid nodule (not recorded which). Some clones in this sample may be carry-over from other donors' samples. CDR3 DNA sequence: TGTGCCAGCAGTCGGGGGGGAACGGGATACGAGCAGTACTTC. Protein sequence: CASSRGGTGYEQYF.